This record covers a single T cell receptor (beta chain). Its specificity is unknown. The sample belongs to a study of T cell responses to AZD1222 COVID-19 vaccine. This CDR3 is 13 amino acids long. V was trimmed by 2 bases and J by 16 bases, leaving 18 bases between them. Germline V gives CDR1 SGHNT, CDR2 YENEEA. Study-level points and caveats: The study found vaccine-associated CD4 TCRs spanning spike, dominant at 160-218 and 743-854. Repertoires were obtained solely post-peak T cell response. Breadth and depth of Spike-specific TCRs rose after two AZD1222 doses.

Data came from immunoSEQ multiplex PCR; TCRdb stores just in-frame clones and leaves some out. This sample has about 84,000 clones, with 70% to 90% found just once. Pooled together were second doses at about 4 or about 12 weeks. The source is an adult who received the AZD1222 COVID-19 vaccine. The chain is built from TRBV11-3 and TRBJ2-4; perhaps TRBD2 as D (7 bases). The sample here was peripheral blood, taken 28 days after the second AZD1222 dose. The CDR3 here is CASSLNFGGALYF. The CDR3 coding sequence is TGTGCCAGCAGCTTAAATTTTGGGGGGGCCTTATACTTC.